This is a list of T cell receptor beta chains from one sample in a study of T cell responses to AZD1222 COVID-19 vaccine. Only in-frame clones appear in the TCRdb table, and some are missing; sequencing was by immunoSEQ multiplex PCR. The sample lists 90,000 to 110,000 clones; roughly nine tenths were seen once. This sample comprised peripheral blood, obtained on day 0 of AZD1222 vaccination. These receptors originate from an adult in good health. Both conserved end residues are part of each CDR3. A D gene is named only where the DNA matches it firmly. Rows give clone size only sometimes, using once, few, many, or a class for an expanded clone.

cdr3_aa cdr3_nt clone_size d_call j_call v_call
CASSNPEDYGYTF TGTGCCAGCAGCAACCCAGAGGACTATGGCTACACCTTC - - TRBJ1-2 TRBV7-8
CASREGASSGRDYNEQFF TGTGCCAGCAGAGAGGGGGCCTCTAGCGGGAGGGACTACAATGAGCAGTTCTTC - TRBD2 TRBJ2-1 TRBV2
CASSPGGTGASEQYF TGTGCCAGCAGCCCCGGTGGGACAGGGGCGTCCGAGCAGTACTTC few TRBD1 TRBJ2-7 TRBV5-4
CASSVRGAEAFF TGTGCCAGCAGCGTGAGAGGTGCTGAAGCTTTCTTT - - TRBJ1-1 TRBV7-9
CASSKNQEPQHF TGTGCCAGCAGCAAAAACCAAGAGCCCCAGCATTTT - - TRBJ1-5 TRBV7-2
CASSLDSANEDTF TGCGCCAGCAGCCTCGACAGCGCGAACGAGGACACCTTC - - TRBJ1-2 TRBV5-1
CATSRVQGAFAEAFF TGTGCCACCAGCAGAGTCCAGGGGGCTTTCGCTGAAGCTTTCTTT - TRBD1 TRBJ1-1 TRBV15
CASSDRMGADTQYF TGTGCCAGCAGTGACCGGATGGGGGCAGATACGCAGTATTTT - - TRBJ2-3 TRBV6-4
CSGRLEGLGNTIYF TGCAGCGGGAGGTTGGAAGGGTTGGGAAACACCATATATTTT - - TRBJ1-3 TRBV29-1
CASSSFSYWNEQYF TGTGCCAGCAGCTCCTTTTCCTACTGGAACGAGCAGTACTTC once - TRBJ2-7 TRBV7-2
CASSRTSGEQFF TGTGCCAGTAGTAGGACTAGCGGCGAGCAGTTCTTC - TRBD2 TRBJ2-1 TRBV19
CAWSLSYYGYTF TGTGCCTGGAGTCTGAGTTACTATGGCTACACCTTC - - TRBJ1-2 TRBV30
CASIPTRDGYGTEAFF TGTGCCAGCATTCCCACCCGAGATGGGTATGGGACTGAAGCTTTCTTT - - TRBJ1-1 TRBV7-9
CASSTSAEGYYEQYF TGTGCCAGCAGCACCAGCGCGGAGGGGTACTACGAGCAGTACTTC - - TRBJ2-7 TRBV9
CASSQTAGVYNEQFF TGTGCCAGCAGCCAAACAGCGGGAGTTTACAATGAGCAGTTCTTC - TRBD2 TRBJ2-1 TRBV4-2
CASSQEDYTGELFF TGCGCCAGCAGCCAAGAGGACTACACCGGGGAGCTGTTTTTT - - TRBJ2-2 TRBV4-1
CAWSVGSKSNQPQHF TGTGCCTGGAGTGTAGGTTCTAAAAGCAATCAGCCCCAGCATTTT - - TRBJ1-5 TRBV30
CASKWAHGETQYF TGTGCCAGCAAATGGGCCCACGGGGAGACCCAGTACTTC - - TRBJ2-5 TRBV3-1/TRBV3-2
CASSATGRAFYGYTF TGTGCCAGCAGCGCGACAGGGAGGGCCTTTTATGGCTACACCTTC - TRBD1 TRBJ1-2 TRBV9
CASSPGDRTYEQYF TGCGCCAGCAGCCCCGGGGACAGGACCTACGAGCAGTACTTC - TRBD1 TRBJ2-7 TRBV5-1
CASSPIGDPAYEQYF TGTGCCAGCTCACCGATCGGGGACCCTGCCTACGAGCAGTACTTC - - TRBJ2-7 TRBV18
CASSSRSYTGELFF TGTGCCAGCTCATCCAGGTCCTACACCGGGGAGCTGTTTTTT - - TRBJ2-2 TRBV18
CASVQDRDNYGYTF TGTGCCAGCGTCCAAGACAGGGATAACTATGGCTACACCTTC - TRBD1 TRBJ1-2 TRBV30
CASSLKELLTSTDTQYF TGTGCCAGCAGTTTAAAGGAGTTACTCACTAGCACAGATACGCAGTATTTT - - TRBJ2-3 TRBV27
CATSDTGQGTNTGELFF TGTGCCACCAGTGATACTGGACAGGGTACCAATACCGGGGAGCTGTTTTTT - TRBD1 TRBJ2-2 TRBV24-1
CAWSGGLYGYTF TGTGCCTGGAGTGGCGGCCTATATGGCTACACCTTC - - TRBJ1-2 TRBV30
CASSYTDLGVENEQFF TGTGCCAGCAGTTACACGGACCTAGGGGTGGAGAATGAGCAGTTCTTC - - TRBJ2-1 TRBV6-2/TRBV6-3
CASSTAEWRGYTF TGTGCCAGTAGTACAGCAGAGTGGCGGGGCTACACCTTC - - TRBJ1-2 TRBV19
CAWSGGGGSPLHF TGTGCCTGGAGTGGCGGGGGGGGTTCACCCCTCCACTTT - - TRBJ1-6 TRBV30
CASSFRGSDTGELFF TGTGCCAGCAGCTTCAGGGGATCAGACACCGGGGAGCTGTTTTTT - - TRBJ2-2 TRBV11-2
CASSPTTGGNQPQHF TGTGCCAGCAGTCCGACTACAGGGGGCAATCAGCCCCAGCATTTT few TRBD1 TRBJ1-5 TRBV27
CASSLPNSEAQYF TGTGCCAGCAGCCTACCGAATAGCGAGGCCCAGTACTTC - - TRBJ2-5 TRBV14
CASSIGRTSGSAGYEQFF TGTGCCAGTAGTATCGGTCGGACTAGCGGGAGTGCGGGATATGAGCAGTTCTTC few TRBD2 TRBJ2-1 TRBV19
CASSEIGGGEAFF TGTGCCAGCAGTGAAATTGGGGGAGGCGAAGCTTTCTTT - - TRBJ1-1 TRBV6-1
CASSKGTVNTGELFF TGTGCCAGCAGCAAGGGGACAGTGAACACCGGGGAGCTGTTTTTT - TRBD1 TRBJ2-2 TRBV9
CASSPRATGSDTQYF TGTGCCAGCAGCCCCCGCGCGACAGGGTCGGATACGCAGTATTTT - TRBD1 TRBJ2-3 TRBV7-2
CASSDSGTYSYEQYF TGCGCCAGCAGTGACTCCGGGACGTACTCCTACGAGCAGTACTTC once - TRBJ2-7 TRBV5-1
CANYSQYF TGTGCCAACTACTCGCAGTATTTT - - TRBJ2-3 TRBV7-9
CASSLPSTTVGGDGNQPQHF TGTGCCAGCAGTTTACCATCAACGACAGTCGGCGGTGATGGCAATCAGCCCCAGCATTTT - - TRBJ1-5 TRBV28
CASSQEGLAGGNNEQFF TGCGCCAGCAGCCAAGAGGGACTAGCGGGAGGTAACAATGAGCAGTTCTTC once TRBD2 TRBJ2-1 TRBV4-1
CASSGRTGMNTEAFF TGTGCCAGCAGCGGCAGGACAGGGATGAACACTGAAGCTTTCTTT - TRBD1 TRBJ1-1 TRBV9
CAWSVRDRINQPQHF TGTGCCTGGAGTGTAAGGGACAGGATCAATCAGCCCCAGCATTTT - TRBD1 TRBJ1-5 TRBV30
CASRRSSPGRQSGLRGYTF TGTGCCAGCAGACGTTCTTCGCCCGGCCGACAGTCGGGGCTTCGTGGCTACACCTTC - - TRBJ1-2 TRBV28
CASSPGRGQGAGYGYTF TGCGCCAGCAGCCCCGGACGGGGACAGGGGGCAGGCTATGGCTACACCTTC once TRBD1 TRBJ1-2 TRBV4-1
CASSPDLEADTQYF TGTGCCAGCTCACCGGACCTAGAGGCAGATACGCAGTATTTT once - TRBJ2-3 TRBV18
CAWSDGGRATEAFF TGTGCCTGGAGTGATGGGGGGAGGGCCACTGAAGCTTTCTTT - - TRBJ1-1 TRBV30
CASSDGRNATNEKLFF TGCGCCAGCAGTGATGGCAGGAATGCAACTAATGAAAAACTGTTTTTT - - TRBJ1-4 TRBV10-1
CASSVVGEQFF TGTGCCAGCAGCGTTGTGGGTGAGCAGTTCTTC once - TRBJ2-1 TRBV5-5
CASSPWEGNEQFF TGTGCCAGCTCACCCTGGGAGGGGAATGAGCAGTTCTTC - TRBD2 TRBJ2-1 TRBV18
CASSQVQGTEKLFF TGTGCCAGCAGCCAAGTTCAGGGAACGGAAAAACTGTTTTTT - - TRBJ1-4 TRBV4-2
CASSYLDSSGNTIYF TGTGCCAGCAGTTACCTGGACAGCTCTGGAAACACCATATATTTT - - TRBJ1-3 TRBV6-5
CASSLAGVDTEAFF TGTGCCAGCAGCTTAGCAGGGGTGGACACTGAAGCTTTCTTT - - TRBJ1-1 TRBV7-2
CASSFKARIYNEQFF TGTGCCAGCAGTTTCAAAGCGAGGATTTACAATGAGCAGTTCTTC - - TRBJ2-1 TRBV28
CASSQDGTTRHTF TGTGCCAGCAGCCAAGATGGGACTACTCGCCACACCTTC - - TRBJ1-2 TRBV3-1/TRBV3-2
CASSIRVAGELFF TGTGCCAGTAGTATTAGGGTGGCCGGGGAGCTGTTTTTT few - TRBJ2-2 TRBV19
CASSPGLTDTDTQYF TGTGCCAGCAGCCCGGGACTAACGGACACAGATACGCAGTATTTT - TRBD2 TRBJ2-3 TRBV3-1/TRBV3-2
CASSRVQVQKLFF TGTGCCAGCTCACGCGTACAAGTTCAGAAGCTGTTTTTT - - TRBJ1-4 TRBV18
CASSRGDRKAFF TGTGCCAGCAGTCGGGGGGACAGGAAAGCTTTCTTT few TRBD1 TRBJ1-1 TRBV28
CSASRPSGSLYEQYF TGCAGTGCTAGTCGGCCTAGCGGGAGTCTCTACGAGCAGTACTTC - TRBD2 TRBJ2-7 TRBV20-1